The present T cell receptor (beta chain) was sequenced within a study of blood T cell repertoires in COVID-19. The overall study: The United States, Italy and Spain provided the acute and convalescent COVID-19 samples. The cDNA or gDNA used as material had been derived from T cells, B-cell-depleted T cells, or PBMCs.

Seattle's enrolled individuals joined amid active infection and were then monitored longitudinally. This CDR3 comprises 15 residues. V shed 3 bases, J shed 8 bases, and the junction held 7 bases outside the gene matches. Germline V lookup: CDR1 KGHSH, CDR2 LQKENI. Authors' processing steps: By means of reference gene primer amplification, nucleated cell counts were estimated. Produced via immunoSEQ multiplex PCR; TCRdb's table is partial and in-frame only. V and J calls plus clone size are reproduced from that table; the DNA served to infer D and trimming. The repertoire has 150,000 or so clones, approximately 85% of them found once; the top ten carry more than 7.5%. This clone showed up just once.

The source is a woman in her sixties with COVID-19, enrolled during active disease. The chain links TRBV18 to TRBJ1-3; 10 bases match TRBD1. Input material: peripheral blood. This chain's CDR3 is CASSPSGTGEYTIYF. In DNA form, the CDR3 reads TGTGCCAGCTCACCCTCCGGGACAGGGGAATACACCATATATTTT.